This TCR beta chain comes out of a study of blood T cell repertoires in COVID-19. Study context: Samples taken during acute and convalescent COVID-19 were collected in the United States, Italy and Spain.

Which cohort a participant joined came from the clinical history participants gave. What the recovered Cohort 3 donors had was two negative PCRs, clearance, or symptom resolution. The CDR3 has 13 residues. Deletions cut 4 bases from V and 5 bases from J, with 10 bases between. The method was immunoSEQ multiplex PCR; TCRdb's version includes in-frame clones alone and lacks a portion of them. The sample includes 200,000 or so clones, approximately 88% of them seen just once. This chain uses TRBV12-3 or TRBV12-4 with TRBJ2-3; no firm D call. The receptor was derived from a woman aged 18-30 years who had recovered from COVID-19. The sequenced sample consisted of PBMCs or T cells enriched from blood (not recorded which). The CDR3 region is CASSSVVRDTQYF. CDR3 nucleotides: TGTGCCAGCAGTTCCGTTGTTCGAGATACGCAGTATTTT.